One sample yielded the 25 T cell receptor beta chains listed below, sequenced in a study of T cells in Graves' hyperthyroidism and ophthalmopathy. TCR beta CDR3 regions were amplified from RNA. The HTBI primer set served for first-round RT-PCR of the TCR CDR3. TCRdb re-analysed the multiplex PCR reads in MiXCR, keeping a single row per CDR3 protein. This table has about 560,000 distinct CDR3 sequences, 16% appearing once. The sample taken for sequencing was blood. The source of these receptors is a woman aged 18-29 years with Graves' hyperthyroidism.

The gene calls are TRBV11-3 and TRBJ2-2, with 9 bases aligning to TRBD2. Per the germline V gene, CDR1 is SGHNT and CDR2 is YENEEA. The trim removed 5 bases at V and 6 bases at J, leaving 10 bases unmatched. This CDR3 is built from 16 residues. The DNA for the CDR3 is TGTGCCAGCAGCCTCTCTAGGGCGGGGGGGCCCGGGGAGCTGTTTTTT. Translation: CASSLSRAGGPGELFF. Variable domain in full (rest from reference TRBV11-3 and TRBJ2-2): EAGVVQSPRYKIIEKKQPVAFWCNPISGHNTLYWYLQNLGQGPELLIRYENEEAVDDSQLPKDRFSAERLKGVDSTLKIQPAELGDSAVYLCASSLSRAGGPGELFFGEGSRLTVL.

The chain couples TRBV6-4 to TRBJ1-1; D may be TRBD1 (6 bases). Looked up from germline, CDR1 is MRHNA and CDR2 is SNTAGT. Trimming removed 6 bases at V and 0 bases at J, with 20 bases between. This CDR3 contains 17 residues. CDR3 nucleotides: TGTGCCAGCAGCGAGGGGGGGGGGGGGTTCATGAACACTGAAGCTTTCTTT. It encodes CASSEGGGGFMNTEAFF.

This clonotype was found a few times. The chain joins TRBV7-9 to TRBJ1-2, with 9 positions matching TRBD1. V lost 5 bases and J lost 7; bases outside the gene matches: 14. The germline V gene encodes CDR1 SEHNR and CDR2 FQNEAQ (reference sequence). The CDR3 runs to 16 residues. CDR3 loop: CASSPPTWDRVTGYTF. CDR3 sequence (DNA): TGTGCCAGCAGCCCACCCACCTGGGACAGGGTTACTGGCTACACCTTC.

CDR3 bases: TGCAGTGCTAGAGTAGTGAGCACAGATACGCAGTATTTT. The encoded protein is CSARVVSTDTQYF. This chain connects TRBV20-1 to TRBJ2-3; D is uncertain. V was trimmed by 1 base and J by 0 bases, leaving 5 bases between them. The length of the CDR3 is 13 residues. Per the germline V gene, CDR1 is DFQATT and CDR2 is SNEGSKA (reference sequence).

The sample holds many counts of this clonotype. The chain employs TRBV6-1 and TRBJ2-1; D may be TRBD1 (5 bases). Between the trimmed V and J ends, which lost 2 bases and 10 bases, there was a span of 12 bases. Germline lookup yields CDR1 MNHNS and CDR2 SASEGT. This CDR3 has 13 residues. Here the CDR3 DNA reads TGTGCCAGCAGTGAAAGGGGCATAAGCGAGCAGTTCTTC. Translated: CASSERGISEQFF.

In its sample, this clonotype was seen many times. CDR3 coding DNA: TGCAGTGATAGTAACAGGCAAGAGACCCAGTACTTC. This translates into CSDSNRQETQYF. The chain uses TRBV20-1 and TRBJ2-5; D might be TRBD1 (5 bases). Germline-derived CDR1 and CDR2 are DFQATT and SNEGSKA (reference sequence). The V and J ends lost 7 bases and 2 bases respectively, with 11 bases between them. This CDR3 is 12 amino acids long.

This clonotype has ten or more counts. This rearrangement joins TRBV6-2 or TRBV6-3 to TRBJ2-7; TRBD1 matches 7 bases. J was trimmed by 4 bases and V by 4 bases; bases with no gene match: 7. The CDR3 covers 14 residues. Germline V CDR1 and CDR2: MNHEY, SVGEGT. The CDR3 region has the DNA TGTGCCAGCAGTTCCCGTGGACAGGTTTACGAGCAGTACTTC. This encodes CASSSRGQVYEQYF.

In this sample, this clonotype turned up many times. This chain uses TRBV28 with TRBJ1-2; 9 bases fit TRBD1. Trimming cost V 7 bases and J 6 bases; bases outside gene matches: 6. Per germline, CDR1 MDHEN and CDR2 SYDVKM. The CDR3 covers 13 residues. This chain's CDR3 is CASKQGAGNGYTF. CDR3 nucleotide sequence: TGTGCCAGCAAACAGGGGGCGGGAAATGGCTACACCTTC.

This clonotype was counted at least ten times. CDR3 region: CASSYDRGTNEKLFF. Here the CDR3 DNA reads TGTGCCAGCAGTTACGACAGGGGAACTAATGAAAAACTGTTTTTT. The chain carries TRBV6-5 and TRBJ1-4, with 8 bases aligning to TRBD1. V shed 2 bases, J shed 1 base, and the junction held 0 bases outside the gene matches. Germline V gene lookup returns CDR1 MNHEY and CDR2 SVGAGI. The CDR3 spans 15 residues.

In this sample, this clonotype turned up a few times. The gene calls are TRBV28 and TRBJ2-1, with a weak D call TRBD1 (5 bases). Germline CDR1 MDHEN, CDR2 SYDVKM. V was trimmed by 3 bases and J by 12 bases, leaving 12 bases between them. The CDR3 spans 12 residues. The CDR3 here is CASSFPTGAQFF. The CDR3 DNA reads TGTGCCAGCAGTTTCCCTACTGGGGCGCAGTTCTTC.

In its sample, this clonotype was seen a few times. The V and J genes are TRBV12-3 or TRBV12-4 and TRBJ2-4; D not resolved. Trimming shortened V by 6 bases and J by 9 bases, and 15 bases separated the two germline ends. This CDR3 region has 13 residues. DNA of the CDR3: TGTGCCAGCAGCACGACGGGCTCGGTCATTCAGTACTTC. Its translation is CASSTTGSVIQYF.

This clonotype was counted many times. The chain couples TRBV5-6 to TRBJ1-5, with D unclear. CDR1 is SGHDT and CDR2 is YYEEEE in the germline V gene. The CDR3 loop spans 16 amino acids. Trimming removed 3 bases from V and 0 bases from J, with 13 bases in between. CDR3 sequence (DNA): TGTGCCAGCAGCTCCGGCGGGTTCTATAGCAATCAGCCCCAGCATTTT. This encodes CASSSGGFYSNQPQHF.

This clonotype was observed at least ten times. J is TRBJ2-2 and V is TRBV28, with 8 bases fitting TRBD2. The CDR3 is 14 residues long. V dropped 7 bases and J dropped 3; count of bases not matched to a gene: 4. Germline CDR1 MDHEN, CDR2 SYDVKM. The CDR3 sequence is CASKSGSDTGELFF. Here the CDR3 DNA reads TGTGCCAGCAAGAGCGGGAGCGACACCGGGGAGCTGTTTTTT.

This chain uses TRBV7-6 with TRBJ2-1, with a possible D match to TRBD2 (5 bases). The CDR3 extends over 15 amino acids. Trimming removed 2 bases at V and 8 bases at J, with 16 bases between. Germline V CDR1 and CDR2: SGHVS, FNYEAQ. The chain's CDR3 is CASSLTRVKRDEQFF. CDR3 DNA: TGTGCCAGCAGCTTAACTAGAGTCAAGCGCGATGAGCAGTTCTTC. The full variable domain, with the rest looked up from reference TRBV7-6 and TRBJ2-1, is GAGVSQSPRYKVTKRGQDVALRCDPISGHVSLYWYRQALGQGPEFLTYFNYEAQQDKSGLPNDRFSAERPEGSISTLTIQRTEQRDSAMYRCASSLTRVKRDEQFFGPGTRLTVL.

This clonotype was seen more than once but under ten times. The rearrangement joins TRBV14 to TRBJ1-2, with TRBD1 as a possible D gene (5 bases). Germline CDR1 is SGHDN and CDR2 is FVKESK. The CDR3 has 14 amino acids. V gave up 3 bases and J gave up 7 bases, with 15 bases separating them. The CDR3 is CASSQRDGFTGYTF. The CDR3 coding sequence is TGTGCCAGCAGCCAGCGGGACGGCTTTACTGGCTACACCTTC.

This sequence joins TRBV24-1 and TRBJ2-2; D may be TRBD1 or TRBD2 (5 bases each). Germline values: CDR1 KGHDR, CDR2 SFDVKD. V lost 1 base to trimming and J lost 6 bases, with 20 bases between them. The CDR3 runs to 18 residues. The CDR3 DNA sequence: TGTGCCACCAGTGATTTAACGGGGCACCGGGACCGAGCCGGGGAGCTGTTTTTT. Encoded protein: CATSDLTGHRDRAGELFF.

This clonotype has only a few counts. The chain carries TRBV6-5 and TRBJ2-7; D remains ambiguous. V lost 2 bases and J 1 base, leaving 9 bases between the germline ends. In germline, CDR1 is MNHEY, CDR2 SVGAGI. This CDR3 is built from 14 residues. The CDR3 sequence: CASSYDDNSYEQYF. In DNA form, the CDR3 reads TGTGCCAGCAGTTACGACGACAATTCCTACGAGCAGTACTTC.

There are many counts of this clonotype. This rearrangement joins TRBV27 to TRBJ2-3; D is unresolved. Trimming removed 6 bases from V and 4 bases from J, with 17 bases in between. The CDR3 sequence is 15 residues long. CDR1 is MNHEY, CDR2 SMNVEV, per germline (reference sequence). In nucleotides, the CDR3 is TGTGCCAGCAGGAGCCTAGAGTTAGTTCCAGATACGCAGTATTTT. Encoded protein: CASRSLELVPDTQYF.

This clonotype showed up many times. This chain uses TRBV5-1 with TRBJ1-1, with a tentative D call TRBD1 (5 bases). V lost 3 bases and J 6 bases, leaving 12 bases between the germline ends. In germline, CDR1 is SGHRS, CDR2 YFSETQ. The CDR3 consists of 13 residues. This CDR3 is CASSWDLRAEAFF. DNA of the CDR3: TGCGCCAGCAGCTGGGACCTGAGGGCTGAAGCTTTCTTT.

A few counts support this clonotype. J is TRBJ2-7 and V is TRBV3-1; 10 nucleotides match TRBD2. Per the germline V gene, CDR1 is LGHDT and CDR2 is YNNKEL (reference sequence). Unmatched junction bases numbered 9, after V lost 3 bases and J lost 4 bases. This CDR3 is built from 16 residues. Here the CDR3 reads CASSHRSGRALYEQYF. The CDR3 coding sequence is TGTGCCAGCAGCCATAGAAGCGGGAGGGCCCTGTACGAGCAGTACTTC.

A few counts support this clonotype. The rearrangement joins TRBV10-3 to TRBJ1-1; 7 nucleotides line up with TRBD1. The junction had 14 bases not matched to a gene; V was cut back by 3 bases and J by 7 bases. CDR3 length: 16 amino acids. Germline lookup yields CDR1 ENHRY and CDR2 SYGVKD. In DNA form, the CDR3 reads TGTGCCATCAGTGACCCACGCCTGGACAGGCTTCGTGAAGCTTTCTTT. This encodes CAISDPRLDRLREAFF.

The chain couples TRBV4-1 to TRBJ1-4, with D unclear. The ends were cut back, 1 base at V and 8 bases at J, with 8 bases in the middle. Germline lookup yields CDR1 MGHRA and CDR2 YSYEKL. This CDR3 is 13 amino acids long. CDR3 bases: TGCGCCAGCAGCCAAGGAATTACGGAAAAACTGTTTTTT. It codes for CASSQGITEKLFF.

The table lists this clonotype with many counts. The rearrangement uses TRBV18 and TRBJ1-2; D is undetermined. In germline, CDR1 is KGHSH, CDR2 LQKENI. V was cut by 3 bases and J by 4 bases, with 15 bases left in between. The CDR3 sequence is 15 residues long. The CDR3 spells CASSPRPNDIYGYTF. Written as DNA, the CDR3 is TGTGCCAGCTCACCGAGACCAAATGACATCTATGGCTACACCTTC.

For the CDR3, the DNA is TGTGCCACCAGCAGAGATCCCCCTCATGGGGCCTATCAGCCCCAGCATTTT. Its translation is CATSRDPPHGAYQPQHF. The chain is built from TRBV15 and TRBJ1-5, with a weak D call TRBD1 (5 bases). The CDR3 spans 17 residues. Germline V gene sequence: CDR1 LNHNV, CDR2 YYDKDF (reference sequence). Trimming took off 0 bases at V and 5 bases at J, with 17 bases between the two ends.

This clonotype was seen a few times. As DNA, the CDR3 is TGTGCCAGCAGCTCCCGGACTAGCGGGAGGGATTACAATGAGCAGTTCTTC. Translation gives CASSSRTSGRDYNEQFF. J is TRBJ2-1 and V is TRBV5-6, with TRBD2 matching 15 bases. The CDR3 loop spans 17 amino acids. The V segment lost 3 bases and the J segment 4 bases; nucleotides outside the gene matches: 5. The germline V gene encodes CDR1 SGHDT and CDR2 YYEEEE.